Shown below are 5 T cell receptor beta chains from a single sample sequenced in a study of T-cell reconstitution after alpha-beta-depleted transplantation in children. The study's findings and limits: By one year post-transplant, T-cell counts and diversity largely arose from T cells that were newly produced.

No cognate antigen is known for these TCRs. Unique molecular identifiers were used in preparing the TCRbeta library. One entry per CDR3 protein, called by TCRdb with MiXCR from the PCR reads. The table has about 300,000 distinct CDR3 sequences, nearly 8% seen once. Sample: peripheral blood, taken 360 days after TCRalphabeta/CD19-depleted stem cell transplant. Receptors were obtained from a female patient between 2 and 15 years old who had a stem cell transplant for Fanconi anemia, so the T cells may come from the graft donor.

This chain joins TRBV7-8 and TRBJ2-7; D uncertain. CDR3 size: 14 residues. CDR1 and CDR2 (germline): SGHVS, FQNEAQ. V was cut by 2 bases and J by 1 base, with 9 bases left in between. The CDR3 coding sequence is TGTGCCAGCAGCTTACTGGATGGATCCTACGAGCAGTACGTC. The encoded protein is CASSLLDGSYEQYV.

This clonotype has ten or more counts. The chain uses TRBV6-5 and TRBJ2-1, with 14 bases aligning to TRBD2. The J segment lost 9 bases and the V segment lost 4 bases, leaving 8 bases of the junction unmatched. The CDR3 is 16 amino acids. The germline gives CDR1 MNHEY, CDR2 SVGAGI. This CDR3 is CASSSRLAGGLSEQFF. The DNA of the CDR3 is TGTGCCAGCAGTTCTCGACTAGCGGGGGGGCTAAGTGAGCAGTTCTTC.

This clonotype occurred many times. The genes are TRBV12-3 or TRBV12-4 and TRBJ2-7, with 7 nucleotides matching TRBD1. With V trimmed by 4 bases and J by 5 bases, 11 bases remained unmatched. The CDR3 spans 15 residues. This chain's CDR3 is CASSSRGTAWDEQYF. The DNA for the CDR3 is TGTGCCAGCAGTTCTAGGGGGACAGCGTGGGACGAGCAGTACTTC.

This clonotype was detected many times. The chain couples TRBV29-1 to TRBJ2-7; 9 nucleotides match TRBD1. Trimming removed 8 bases from V and 7 bases from J; junction bases left unmatched: 9. Looked up from germline, CDR1 is SQVTM and CDR2 is ANQGSEA. The CDR3 has 12 amino acids. The CDR3 nucleotides are TGCAGCTCTCAACAGGGGGCGGGTGAGCAGTACTTC. It codes for CSSQQGAGEQYF.

CDR3 nucleotide sequence: TGCGCCAGCAGCTTGGTGGAGGGGCCCCTCGAGGAGCAGTTCTTC. Translating gives CASSLVEGPLEEQFF. J is TRBJ2-1 and V is TRBV5-1; D is possibly TRBD2 (6 bases). CDR1 is SGHRS, CDR2 YFSETQ, per germline. The V and J ends lost 0 bases and 10 bases respectively, with 17 bases between them. The CDR3 runs to 15 residues.